The TCR beta chain described here comes from a study of shared clonotypes between healthy human individuals (dated by TCRdb to the early 2020s). A note on the overall study: The cohort comprised two women and a few men aged 18 to 49 years. For each donor, CD4 naive and CD4 memory were each run on three plates, CD8 naive on two plates, and CD8 memory on one plate. Between about 0.85 and 8.9 billion PBMCs per donor were obtained by leukapheresis. To increase sequencing depth and limit assay-specific biases, TCR repertoire library preparation and sequencing were carried out by different laboratories using diverse techniques. To estimate repertoire size and how much clonotype sharing occurs between individuals, the study deeply sequenced the blood TCR repertoires of five healthy adults.

TCR CDR3 regions were amplified from genomic DNA by multiplex PCR using the deep immunoSEQ assay. For each cell subset, the extracted genomic DNA was distributed evenly across all wells of several immunoSEQ 96-well plates, and each plate served as one replicate. For sorted subsets, each replicate PCR was loaded with 200 ng genomic DNA, equivalent to about 30,000 T cell genomes. Purified libraries were quantified with a Qubit 3.0 fluorometer, sized on a Bioanalyzer 2100, and re-quantified with the KAPA Library Quantification kit. A separate single-read 150-cycle Illumina NextSeq 550 flow cell was used to sequence each immunoSEQ 96-well plate. The original pipeline was this. The immunoSEQ output contained only junctional sequences without quality scores, so filtering could not match that applied to full-length reads. Sequences were annotated with PyIR, a Python wrapper for IgBLAST v1.9, and V/J genes and CDR3 were assigned using IMGT germline references. Any read was removed if the V/J assignment was weak (E-value above 1e-6), the CDR3 was missing, or the read contained stop codons, out-of-frame junctions, or ambiguous translated residues. V3J clonotypes were defined as sequences sharing an identical inferred V gene, J gene, and CDR3 amino acid sequence. To compute the percentage overlap between repertoires, the number of shared unique clonotypes was divided by the size of the smaller repertoire. Repertoire richness was assessed with RTK rarefaction, the Chao1 estimator, and Recon v2.1 estimates of unobserved clonotypes. OLGA was used to compute generation probabilities for all TCRbeta clonotypes that the gDNA method yielded from several donors. Here the immuneACCESS table is served through TCRdb, limited to in-frame sequences with V and J called. Missing clones are a known gap in these copies; in checked studies unresolved V genes cover under half, and the rest lacks a known reason. The D gene and trimming were derived from the DNA, and the V and J assignments and clone size from that table. The sample table lists 2 million to 2.5 million clones, around 95% of them with a count of one. The ten largest clones capture 0.13% of the sample.

On this clone: Its recognized antigen is unknown. It has no much larger one-base neighbor in the sample; base qualities were not kept.

On the study overall, not on this receptor specifically: Based on pairwise subsampling, the degree of clonotype sharing among donors was expected to be affected by sequencing depth. Even with the large sequencing depth, rarefaction of the sorted-subset datasets indicated that sequencing was incomplete. Because the study included only a small number of donors, the genetic and exposure-history diversity represented was limited. Clonotypes shared by all four sorted-subset donors showed higher generation probabilities than non-shared clonotypes. Only blood was sampled, and tissue TCR repertoires likely differ from those in blood. Sharing across several donors was observed for roughly 5.4% of naive CD4, over 3% of naive CD8, about 2.5% of memory CD4, and around 0.44% of memory CD8 clonotypes. Larger estimated clonotype richness was generally found for naive subsets than for memory subsets.

Healthy HIV-negative adults with no recently reported acute infections or vaccinations were included as donors. Only Caucasian adults living in Nashville, Tennessee, USA were represented among the donors. CD4+ T cells were enriched by magnetic negative selection, after which naive cells were positively selected on CD45RA and the negative fraction was taken as the memory subset. Blood was obtained by leukapheresis, after which PBMCs were separated by Ficoll-Histopaque density gradient centrifugation and cryopreserved in liquid nitrogen vapor phase. Analytical flow cytometry was used to check the purity and quantity of each magnetically sorted T cell population. Each sorted fraction had its genomic DNA isolated and then quantified by UV absorbance on a Nanodrop 2000c. The sequenced sample consisted of naive CD4+ T cells sorted from blood. The sample's cell subset or site, from its label and the paper: CD45RA+ positively selected. The TCR comes from a man between 18 and 35 years old in good health.

The CDR3 amino acid sequence is: CASSRAGQGGPNYGYTF. The bases read TGTGCCAGCAGCCGAGCGGGACAGGGGGGCCCTAACTATGGCTACACCTTC. Recombination connected TRBV5-8 to TRBJ1-2; 11 nucleotides in the junction match TRBD1. V and J are trimmed by 4 bases and 0 bases, and the gene matches miss 8 bases of the junction. The CDR3 sequence holds 17 residues, the cysteine and phenylalanine included. The DNA shown is the 51-base CDR3, in frame from base 1. The CDR1 and CDR2 encoded by the germline V gene are SGHTS and YDEGEE.